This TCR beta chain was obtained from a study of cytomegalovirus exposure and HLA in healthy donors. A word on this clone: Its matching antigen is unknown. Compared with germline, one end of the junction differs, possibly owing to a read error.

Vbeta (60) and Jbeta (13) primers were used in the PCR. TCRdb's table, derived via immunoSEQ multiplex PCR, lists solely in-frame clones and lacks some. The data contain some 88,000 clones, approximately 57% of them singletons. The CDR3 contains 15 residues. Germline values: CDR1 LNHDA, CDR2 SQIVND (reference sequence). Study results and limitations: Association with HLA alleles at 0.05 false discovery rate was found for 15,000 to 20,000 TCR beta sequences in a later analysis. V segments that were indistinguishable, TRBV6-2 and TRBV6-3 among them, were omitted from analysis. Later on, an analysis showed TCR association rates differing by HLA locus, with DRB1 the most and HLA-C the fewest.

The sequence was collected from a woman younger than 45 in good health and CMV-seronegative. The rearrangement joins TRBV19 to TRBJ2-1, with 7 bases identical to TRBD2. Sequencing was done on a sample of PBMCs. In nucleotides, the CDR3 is TGTGCCAGTTGTATGCGGGGGAGCTCCTACAATGAGCAGTTCTTC. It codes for CASCMRGSSYNEQFF. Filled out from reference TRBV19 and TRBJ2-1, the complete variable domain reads DGGITQSPKYLFRKEGQNVTLSCEQNLNHDAMYWYRQDPGQGLRLIYYSQIVNDFQKGDIAEGYSVSREKKESFPLTVTSAQKNPTAFYLCASCMRGSSYNEQFFGPGTRLTVL.